Each of the 27 T cell receptor beta chains below was sequenced from the same sample in a study of shared clonotypes between healthy human individuals. Using immunoSEQ multiplex PCR, the repertoire was profiled, and TCRdb retains in-frame clones only, with some absent. The sample records a few million clones, around 90% being singletons. Sample: naive CD4+ T cells sorted from blood. The subset here: CD45RA+ positively selected. The receptors derive from a man between 18 and 35 years old in good health.

This clone was seen just once. The chain combines TRBV7-9 with TRBJ1-3; tentative D call: TRBD1 (5 bases). With 1 base removed from V and 4 bases from J, the gap between germline ends came to 14 bases. From germline, CDR1 is SEHNR and CDR2 FQNEAQ (reference sequence). This CDR3 comprises 16 residues. The CDR3 DNA sequence: TGTGCCAGCAGCTTAGGGGGCGCGTGGGAAGGAAACACCATATATTTT. Translating gives CASSLGGAWEGNTIYF.

V usage is TRBV18 and J usage is TRBJ1-1; D gene uncertain. CDR3 length: 12 residues. V was trimmed by 3 bases and J by 4 bases, leaving 6 bases between them. Germline loops: CDR1 KGHSH, CDR2 LQKENI. The CDR3 loop reads CASSPTTTEAFF. DNA of the CDR3: TGTGCCAGCTCACCTACCACCACTGAAGCTTTCTTT.

The chain employs TRBV7-8 and TRBJ2-7, with D possibly matching TRBD2 (7 bases). Trimming took 7 bases from V and 2 from J, leaving 24 bases between them. CDR3 length: 17 residues. The germline CDR1 and CDR2 sequences are SGHVS and FQNEAQ. The CDR3 loop reads CASTQNGGPIATYEQYF. CDR3 DNA: TGTGCCAGCACCCAAAACGGGGGGCCTATAGCGACCTACGAGCAGTACTTC. Full variable domain (missing parts from reference TRBV7-8 and TRBJ2-7): GAGVSQSPRYKVAKRGQDVALRCDPISGHVSLFWYQQALGQGPEFLTYFQNEAQLDKSGLPSDRFFAERPEGSVSTLKIQRTQQEDSAVYLCASTQNGGPIATYEQYFGPGTRLTVT.

About this clone: At the DNA level, this CDR3 is encoded by other sequences in the same sample as well. V is TRBV9 and J is TRBJ2-3; D remains unclear. Germline V gene lookup returns CDR1 SGDLS and CDR2 YYNGEE. V lost 0 bases to trimming and J lost 4 bases, with 6 bases between them. The CDR3 has 13 residues. The CDR3 coding sequence is TGTGCCAGCAGCGTAGGCGTTTCAGATACGCAGTATTTT. This codes for CASSVGVSDTQYF.

The chain combines TRBV27 with TRBJ2-7; D is undetermined. The CDR3 is made up of 13 amino acids. V lost 8 bases to trimming and J lost 2 bases, with 13 bases between them. Germline V gene data show CDR1 as MNHEY and CDR2 as SMNVEV (reference sequence). CDR3 sequence (DNA): TGTGCCAGCTGTCGCTTGGGGACCTACGAGCAGTACTTC. It encodes CASCRLGTYEQYF.

This sequence joins TRBV6-6 and TRBJ1-3; TRBD1 might be the D (5 bases). Germline CDR1 reads MNHNY; CDR2 reads SVGAGI (reference sequence). The V gene lost 4 bases and the J gene lost 4 bases, with 11 bases spanning the gap. The CDR3 runs 14 residues. DNA for the CDR3: TGTGCCAGCAGTTTGGGACCGGCCGGAAACACCATATATTTT. This sequence encodes CASSLGPAGNTIYF.

In regard to this clone: Other DNA sequences of this sample code for an identical CDR3. The gene calls are TRBV9 and TRBJ2-5; 7 bases agree with TRBD1. The CDR3 has 14 amino acids. V shed 0 bases and J 5 bases; nucleotides not matched to a gene: 4. Germline V gene lookup returns CDR1 SGDLS and CDR2 YYNGEE. The CDR3 DNA reads TGTGCCAGCAGCGTAGGACAGGGCGGGGAGACCCAGTACTTC. Translating gives CASSVGQGGETQYF.

V and J are TRBV6-6 and TRBJ1-6; D may be TRBD1 (6 bases). V lost 8 bases and J 0 bases, leaving 11 bases between the germline ends. CDR3 length: 15 amino acids. The germline gives CDR1 MNHNY, CDR2 SVGAGI (reference sequence). The CDR3 region is CASWGPSSYNSPLHF. CDR3 in DNA: TGTGCCAGCTGGGGGCCGAGCTCCTATAATTCACCCCTCCACTTT.

Details on this clone: The sample contains more than one DNA sequence encoding this CDR3. The genes are TRBV18 and TRBJ1-1, with a possible D match to TRBD1 (6 bases). Trimming took 4 bases from V and 2 from J, leaving 8 bases between them. In germline, CDR1 is KGHSH, CDR2 LQKENI. The CDR3 consists of 13 residues. The CDR3 sequence: CASSLDSNTEAFF. The CDR3 coding sequence is TGTGCCAGCTCACTGGACAGCAACACTGAAGCTTTCTTT.

This chain uses TRBV5-5 with TRBJ1-3, with D perhaps matching TRBD1 (6 bases). The germline V and J ends were trimmed by 4 bases and 2 bases, with 13 bases remaining between them. The CDR3 runs 15 residues. Germline CDR1 and CDR2: SGHKS and YYEKEE (reference sequence). The CDR3 loop reads CASSPTGYAGNTIYF. CDR3 sequence (DNA): TGTGCCAGCAGCCCCACAGGGTACGCTGGAAACACCATATATTTT.

The chain recombines TRBV28 with TRBJ1-5, with TRBD1 as a possible D gene (6 bases). Trimming shortened V by 7 bases and J by 0 bases, and 16 bases separated the two germline ends. CDR1 is MDHEN, CDR2 SYDVKM, per germline. The CDR3 contains 16 residues. CDR3: CASIRGGIHSNQPQHF. In DNA form, the CDR3 reads TGTGCCAGCATTAGAGGGGGGATACATAGCAATCAGCCCCAGCATTTT.

V usage is TRBV5-4 and J usage is TRBJ1-1; 10 bases line up with TRBD1. The CDR3 has 17 residues. Germline lookup yields CDR1 SGHNT and CDR2 YYREEE (reference sequence). V gave up 4 bases and J gave up 3 bases; unmatched junction bases: 12. The CDR3 DNA reads as TGTGCCAGCAGCCCCGGCACGGACAGGGGGGGAGACACTGAAGCTTTCTTT. Protein product: CASSPGTDRGGDTEAFF.

The CDR3 spells CASSEGNQETQYF. The CDR3 coding sequence is TGCGCCAGCAGCGAGGGTAACCAAGAGACCCAGTACTTC. The chain couples TRBV5-1 to TRBJ2-5; tentative D call: TRBD2 (5 bases). Deletions cut 4 bases from V and 0 bases from J, with 7 bases between. CDR1 and CDR2 (germline): SGHRS, YFSETQ. The CDR3 consists of 13 residues.

Only one count was recorded for this clone. This chain links TRBV29-1 with TRBJ2-5; D not resolved. This CDR3 is 11 amino acids long. V was shortened by 0 bases and J by 9 bases, with 8 bases between the two germline ends. Germline V gives CDR1 SQVTM, CDR2 ANQGSEA. CDR3 amino acids: CSVEEGRSQYF. As DNA, the CDR3 is TGCAGCGTTGAAGAAGGCCGGTCCCAGTACTTC.

The V gene is TRBV9, the J gene TRBJ2-5, with no clear D. V was shortened by 0 bases and J by 0 bases, with 6 bases between the two germline ends. From germline, CDR1 is SGDLS and CDR2 YYNGEE. This CDR3 has 14 residues. The CDR3 DNA sequence: TGTGCCAGCAGCGTAGAACAGAACCAAGAGACCCAGTACTTC. Encoded protein: CASSVEQNQETQYF.

The gene calls are TRBV30 and TRBJ2-5; D gene uncertain. V was cut by 0 bases and J by 4 bases, with 9 bases left in between. From germline, CDR1 is GTSNPN and CDR2 SVGIG (reference sequence). The CDR3 is 13 amino acids. The chain's CDR3 is CAWSVIPPETQYF. The CDR3 nucleotides are TGTGCCTGGAGTGTAATCCCTCCAGAGACCCAGTACTTC.

This chain uses TRBV5-4 with TRBJ1-3; no definite D call. The V end lost 7 bases, the J end lost 2 bases, and 16 bases lay between the germline ends. There are 15 residues in the CDR3. The germline V gene encodes CDR1 SGHNT and CDR2 YYREEE (reference sequence). The CDR3 sequence: CASGPDPSAGNTIYF. In nucleotides, the CDR3 is TGTGCCAGCGGTCCTGACCCCAGCGCTGGAAACACCATATATTTT.

This clone appeared once. This chain links TRBV19 with TRBJ2-4; D is unclear. Germline V CDR1 and CDR2: LNHDA, SQIVND (reference sequence). CDR3 length: 15 amino acids. Trimming cost V 5 bases and J 0 bases, with 11 bases left between them. CDR3 nucleotides: TGTGCCAGTAGTGGCCTGGGTGTAGCCAAAAACATTCAGTACTTC. Translation gives CASSGLGVAKNIQYF.

This clone was seen just once. V and J are TRBV6-1 and TRBJ2-7; D may be TRBD2 (5 bases). The CDR3 contains 12 residues. Germline CDR1 is MNHNS and CDR2 is SASEGT. The V gene lost 8 bases and the J gene lost 4 bases, with 12 bases spanning the gap. Here the CDR3 reads CASHKEAYEQYF. The CDR3 DNA reads as TGTGCCAGCCATAAGGAGGCTTACGAGCAGTACTTC.

On this clone itself: The sample has other DNA sequences that encode this CDR3 too. V gene TRBV5-1 combines with J gene TRBJ2-6; no definite D call. V was clipped by 4 bases and J by 0 bases, with 8 bases between them. The CDR3 is 15 residues long. Germline loops: CDR1 SGHRS, CDR2 YFSETQ. CDR3 in amino acids: CASSPLSSGANVLTF. The CDR3 region has the DNA TGCGCCAGCAGCCCCCTGAGCTCTGGGGCCAACGTCCTGACTTTC.

The CDR3 nucleotides are TGTGCCAGCAGCCCCCCCCTAGCCCCCTACGAGCAGTACTTC. This codes for CASSPPLAPYEQYF. The chain carries TRBV9 and TRBJ2-7, with a possible D match to TRBD2 (5 bases). The CDR3 has 14 residues. Germline V CDR1 and CDR2: SGDLS, YYNGEE. V shed 4 bases and J shed 2 bases, with 13 bases lying between them.

J is TRBJ1-5 and V is TRBV6-6; TRBD1 is a possible D gene (6 bases). V was shortened by 1 base and J by 2 bases, with 9 bases between the two germline ends. Germline values: CDR1 MNHNY, CDR2 SVGAGI (reference sequence). The CDR3 contains 15 residues. The CDR3 DNA sequence: TGTGCCAGCAGTTACTTGGGGGCTGGCAATCAGCCCCAGCATTTT. Protein sequence: CASSYLGAGNQPQHF.

The V call is TRBV28, the J call TRBJ1-6; D is perhaps TRBD1 (5 bases). The CDR3 is 15 amino acids. Trimming stripped 5 bases from V and 6 bases from J, with 14 bases between. Germline CDR1 is MDHEN and CDR2 is SYDVKM. The CDR3 protein is CASSGSGGPNSPLHF. CDR3 nucleotide sequence: TGTGCCAGCAGTGGAAGCGGGGGACCTAATTCACCCCTCCACTTT. The variable domain in full, completed from reference TRBV28 and TRBJ1-6, reads DVKVTQSSRYLVKRTGEKVFLECVQDMDHENMFWYRQDPGLGLRLIYFSYDVKMKEKGDIPEGYSVSREKKERFSLILESASTNQTSMYLCASSGSGGPNSPLHFGNGTRLTVT.

The chain combines TRBV4-1 with TRBJ2-5; D is unclear. The CDR3 extends over 14 amino acids. Looked up from germline, CDR1 is MGHRA and CDR2 is YSYEKL. Trimming pared 3 bases from V and 5 bases from J, leaving 13 bases between. The CDR3 is CASSQAVLGETQYF. Here the CDR3 DNA reads TGCGCCAGCAGCCAGGCCGTGCTTGGGGAGACCCAGTACTTC.

V gene TRBV5-6 combines with J gene TRBJ1-5, with 7 bases lining up with TRBD1. V lost 4 bases to trimming and J lost 4 bases; unmatched junction nucleotides: 5. The CDR3 runs to 14 residues. Germline values: CDR1 SGHDT, CDR2 YYEEEE. The CDR3 spells CASSTGQPNQPQHF. The CDR3 nucleotides are TGTGCCAGCAGCACGGGACAGCCAAATCAGCCCCAGCATTTT.

The V and J genes are TRBV9 and TRBJ1-1, with a tentative D call TRBD1 (6 bases). Trimming shortened V by 3 bases and J by 5 bases, and 11 bases separated the two germline ends. Germline loops: CDR1 SGDLS, CDR2 YYNGEE. This CDR3 spans 13 amino acids. This CDR3 reads CASSAQGRTEAFF. CDR3 DNA sequence: TGTGCCAGCAGCGCGCAGGGGCGGACTGAAGCTTTCTTT.

The V call is TRBV5-4, the J call TRBJ2-7, with no clear D. This CDR3 spans 13 amino acids. In germline, CDR1 is SGHNT, CDR2 YYREEE (reference sequence). V lost 2 bases and J 3 bases, leaving 9 bases between the germline ends. CDR3 loop: CASSLDALYEQYF. As DNA, the CDR3 is TGTGCCAGCAGCTTAGACGCCCTCTACGAGCAGTACTTC.